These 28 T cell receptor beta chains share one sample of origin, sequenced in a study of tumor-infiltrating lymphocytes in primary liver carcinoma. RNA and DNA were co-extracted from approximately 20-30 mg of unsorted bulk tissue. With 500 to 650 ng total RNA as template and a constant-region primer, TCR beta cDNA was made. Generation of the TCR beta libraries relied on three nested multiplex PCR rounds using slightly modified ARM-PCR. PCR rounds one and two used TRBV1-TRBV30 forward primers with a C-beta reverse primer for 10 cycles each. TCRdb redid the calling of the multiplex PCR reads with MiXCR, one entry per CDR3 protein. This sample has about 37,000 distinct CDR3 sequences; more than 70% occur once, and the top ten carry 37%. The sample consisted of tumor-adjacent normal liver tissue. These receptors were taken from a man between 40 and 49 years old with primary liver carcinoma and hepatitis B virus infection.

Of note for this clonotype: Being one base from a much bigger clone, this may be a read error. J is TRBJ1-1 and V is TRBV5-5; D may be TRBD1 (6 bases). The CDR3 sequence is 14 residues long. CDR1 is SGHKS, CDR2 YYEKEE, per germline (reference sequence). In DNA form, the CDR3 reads TGTGCCAGCAGCTTGTACTACAGGGAGGCTGACGCTCTCTTT. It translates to CASSLYYREADALF.

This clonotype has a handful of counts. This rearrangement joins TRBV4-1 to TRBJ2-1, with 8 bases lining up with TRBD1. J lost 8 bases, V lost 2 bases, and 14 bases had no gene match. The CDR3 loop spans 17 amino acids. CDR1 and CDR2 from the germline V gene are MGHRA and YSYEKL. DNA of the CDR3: TGCGCCAGCAGCCAACTTGGGGCAGGGGGCGATTTATATGAGCAGTTCTTC. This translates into CASSQLGAGGDLYEQFF.

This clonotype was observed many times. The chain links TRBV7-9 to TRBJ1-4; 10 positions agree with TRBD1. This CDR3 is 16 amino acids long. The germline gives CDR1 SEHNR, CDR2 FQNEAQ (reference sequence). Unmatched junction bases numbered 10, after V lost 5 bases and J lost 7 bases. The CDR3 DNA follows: TGTGCCAGCAGCCATCCGGGACAGGGGAAAGGTGAAAAACTGTTTTTT. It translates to CASSHPGQGKGEKLFF.

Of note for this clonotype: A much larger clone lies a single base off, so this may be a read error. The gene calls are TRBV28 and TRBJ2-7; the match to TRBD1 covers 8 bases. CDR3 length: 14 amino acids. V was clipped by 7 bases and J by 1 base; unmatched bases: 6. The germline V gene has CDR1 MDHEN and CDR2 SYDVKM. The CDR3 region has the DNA TGTGCCAGCACTCCGACAGGGGTGTCCTACGAGCAGTACTTC. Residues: CASTPTGVSYEQYF. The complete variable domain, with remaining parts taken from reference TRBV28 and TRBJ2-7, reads DVKVTQSSRYLVKRTGEKVFLECVQDMDHENMFWYRQDPGLGLRLIYFSYDVKMKEKGDIPEGYSVSREKKERFSLILESASTNQTSMYLCASTPTGVSYEQYFGPGTRLTVT.

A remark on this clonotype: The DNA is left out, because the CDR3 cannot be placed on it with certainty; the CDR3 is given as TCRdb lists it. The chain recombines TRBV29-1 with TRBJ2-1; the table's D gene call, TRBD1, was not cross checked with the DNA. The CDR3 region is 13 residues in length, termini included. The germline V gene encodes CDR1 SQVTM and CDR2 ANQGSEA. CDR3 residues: CSVGDGSYNERFF.

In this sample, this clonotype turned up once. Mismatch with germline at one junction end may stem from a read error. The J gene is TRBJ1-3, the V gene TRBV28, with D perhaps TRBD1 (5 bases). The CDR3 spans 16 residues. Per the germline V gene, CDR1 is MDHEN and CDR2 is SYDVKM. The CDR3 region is CDSSSPGGSPGNTIYF. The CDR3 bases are TGTGACAGCAGTTCACCGGGGGGGTCGCCCGGAAACACTATATATTTT.

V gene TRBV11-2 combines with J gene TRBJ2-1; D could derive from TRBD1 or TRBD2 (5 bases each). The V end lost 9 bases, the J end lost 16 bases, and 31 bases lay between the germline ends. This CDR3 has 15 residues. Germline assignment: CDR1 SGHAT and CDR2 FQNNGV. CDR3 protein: CASSRPRGERNGHFF. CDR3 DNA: TGTGCCAGTAGTAGGCCTAGGGGAGAGAGGAATGGGCACTTCTTC.

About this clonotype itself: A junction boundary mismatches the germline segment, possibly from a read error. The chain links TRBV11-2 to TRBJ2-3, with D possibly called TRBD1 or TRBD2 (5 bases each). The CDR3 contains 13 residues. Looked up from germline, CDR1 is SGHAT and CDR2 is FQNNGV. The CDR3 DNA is TGTGTCAGCAGCTCCATCAGGGCGGGTACGCAGTATTTT. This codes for CVSSSIRAGTQYF.

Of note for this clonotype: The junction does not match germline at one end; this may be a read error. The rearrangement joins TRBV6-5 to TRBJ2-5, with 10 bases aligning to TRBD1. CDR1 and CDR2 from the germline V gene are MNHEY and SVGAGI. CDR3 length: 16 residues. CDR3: CAIGSVTGGAGETQYF. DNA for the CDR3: TGTGCCATCGGATCCGTGACAGGGGGCGCGGGGGAGACCCAGTACTTT.

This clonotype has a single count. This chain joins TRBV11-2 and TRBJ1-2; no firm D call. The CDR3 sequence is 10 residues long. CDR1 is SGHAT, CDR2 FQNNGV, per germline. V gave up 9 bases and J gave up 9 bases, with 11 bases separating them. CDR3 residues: CASSTNSYTF. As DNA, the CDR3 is TGTGCCAGTAGCACCAATAGCTACACCTTC.

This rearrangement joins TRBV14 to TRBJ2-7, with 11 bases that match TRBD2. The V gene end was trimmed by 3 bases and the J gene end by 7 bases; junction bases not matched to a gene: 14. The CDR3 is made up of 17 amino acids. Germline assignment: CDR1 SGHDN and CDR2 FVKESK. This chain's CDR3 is CASSHDPPGLADEEQYF. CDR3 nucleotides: TGTGCCAGCAGCCACGATCCACCGGGACTAGCGGACGAAGAGCAGTACTTC.

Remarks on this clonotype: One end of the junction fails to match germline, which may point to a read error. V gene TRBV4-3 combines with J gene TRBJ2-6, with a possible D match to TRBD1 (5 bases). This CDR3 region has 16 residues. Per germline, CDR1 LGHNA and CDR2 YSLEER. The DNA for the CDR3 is TGCGCCGGCAGCCGAGATGCCGGCTCTGGGGCCAACGTCCTGGCTTTC. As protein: CAGSRDAGSGANVLAF.

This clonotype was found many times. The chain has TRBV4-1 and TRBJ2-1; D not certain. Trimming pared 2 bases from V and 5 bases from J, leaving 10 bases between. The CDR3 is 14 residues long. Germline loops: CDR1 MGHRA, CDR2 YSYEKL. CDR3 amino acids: CASSQKSQNNEQFF. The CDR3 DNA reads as TGCGCCAGCAGCCAAAAGTCCCAGAACAATGAGCAGTTCTTC.

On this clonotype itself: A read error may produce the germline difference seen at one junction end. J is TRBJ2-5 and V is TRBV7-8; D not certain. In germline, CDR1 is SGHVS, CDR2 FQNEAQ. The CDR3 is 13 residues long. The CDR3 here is CASSIVDQESQYF. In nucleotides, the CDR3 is TGTGCCAGCAGCATCGTGGACCAAGAGTCCCAGTACTTC.

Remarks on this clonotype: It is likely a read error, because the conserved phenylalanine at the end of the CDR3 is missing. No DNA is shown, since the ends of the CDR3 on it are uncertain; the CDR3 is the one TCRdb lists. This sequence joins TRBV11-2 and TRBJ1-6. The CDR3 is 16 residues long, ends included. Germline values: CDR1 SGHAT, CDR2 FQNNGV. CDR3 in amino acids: CVSSLGDSGYNSPFHI.

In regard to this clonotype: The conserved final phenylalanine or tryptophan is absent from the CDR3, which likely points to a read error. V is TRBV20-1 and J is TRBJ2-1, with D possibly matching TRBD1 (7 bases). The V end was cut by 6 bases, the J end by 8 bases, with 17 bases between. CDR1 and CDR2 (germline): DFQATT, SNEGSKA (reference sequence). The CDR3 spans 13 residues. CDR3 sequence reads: CSARGAGDHEQFY. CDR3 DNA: TGCAGTGCCAGGGGGGCAGGGGACCATGAGCAGTTCTAC.

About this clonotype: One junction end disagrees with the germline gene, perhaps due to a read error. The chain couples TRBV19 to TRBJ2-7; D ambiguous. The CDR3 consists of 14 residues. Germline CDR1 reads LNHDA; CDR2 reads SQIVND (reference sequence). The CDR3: CASSIIVGDNEQYF. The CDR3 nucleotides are TGTGCGAGTAGTATTATAGTTGGAGACAACGAGCAGTACTTC.

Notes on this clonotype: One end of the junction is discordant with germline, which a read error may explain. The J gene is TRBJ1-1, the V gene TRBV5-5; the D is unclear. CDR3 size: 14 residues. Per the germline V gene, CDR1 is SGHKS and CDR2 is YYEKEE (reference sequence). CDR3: CASSLALRNTEPFF. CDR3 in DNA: TGCGCCAGCAGCTTGGCCCTGAGGAACACTGAACCTTTCTTT. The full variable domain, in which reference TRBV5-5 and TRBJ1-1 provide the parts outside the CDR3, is DAGVTQSPTHLIKTRGQQVTLRCSPISGHKSVSWYQQVLGQGPQFIFQYYEKEERGRGNFPDRFSARQFPNYSSELNVNALLLGDSALYLCASSLALRNTEPFFGQGTRLTVV.

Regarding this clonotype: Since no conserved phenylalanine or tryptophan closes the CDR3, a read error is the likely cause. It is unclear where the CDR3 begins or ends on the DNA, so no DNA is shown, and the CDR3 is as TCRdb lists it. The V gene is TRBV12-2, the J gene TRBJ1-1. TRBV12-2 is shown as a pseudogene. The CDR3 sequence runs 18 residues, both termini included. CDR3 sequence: CAGRLISRGGLMNTEAFS.

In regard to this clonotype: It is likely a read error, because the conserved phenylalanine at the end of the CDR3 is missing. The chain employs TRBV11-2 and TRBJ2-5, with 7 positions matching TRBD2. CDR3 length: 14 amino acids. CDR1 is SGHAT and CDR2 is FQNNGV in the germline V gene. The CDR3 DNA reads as TGTGCTAGCAGCTTAGAGGTGGGGCGGGGGACTCAGTACCTC. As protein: CASSLEVGRGTQYL.

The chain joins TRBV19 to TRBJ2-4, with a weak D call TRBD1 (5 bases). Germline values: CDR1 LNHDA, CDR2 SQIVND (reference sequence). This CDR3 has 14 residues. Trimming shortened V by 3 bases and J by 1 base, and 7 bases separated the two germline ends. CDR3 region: CASSMTAAKNIQYF. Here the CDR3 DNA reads TGTGCCAGTAGTATGACAGCGGCCAAAAACATTCAGTACTTC.

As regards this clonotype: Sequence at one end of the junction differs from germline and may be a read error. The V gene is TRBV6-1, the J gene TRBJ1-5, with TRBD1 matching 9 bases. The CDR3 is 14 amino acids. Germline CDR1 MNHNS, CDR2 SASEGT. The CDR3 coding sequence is TGTGTCAACAGTCTACAGGGGGCCACTCAGCCCCAACATTTT. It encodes CVNSLQGATQPQHF.

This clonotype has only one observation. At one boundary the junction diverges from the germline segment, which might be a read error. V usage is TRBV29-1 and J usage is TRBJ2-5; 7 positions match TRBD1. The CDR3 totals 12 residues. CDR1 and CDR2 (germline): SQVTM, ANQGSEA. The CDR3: CTVGQARETQYF. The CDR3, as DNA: TGCACCGTCGGACAGGCCCGAGAGACCCAATACTTC.

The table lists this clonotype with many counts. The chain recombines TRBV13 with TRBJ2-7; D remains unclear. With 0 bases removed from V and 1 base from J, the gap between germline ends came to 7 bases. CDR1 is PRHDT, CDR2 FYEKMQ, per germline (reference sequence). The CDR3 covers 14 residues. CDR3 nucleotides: TGTGCCAGCAGCTTAGGAGGTCAGTCCTACGAGCAGTACTTC. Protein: CASSLGGQSYEQYF.

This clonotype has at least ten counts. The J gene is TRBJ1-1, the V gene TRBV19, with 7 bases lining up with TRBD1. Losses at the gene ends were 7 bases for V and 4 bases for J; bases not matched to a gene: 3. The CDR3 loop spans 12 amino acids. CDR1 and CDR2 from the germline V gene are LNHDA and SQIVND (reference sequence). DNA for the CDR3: TGTGCCAGTACCCCAGGGGGCACTGAAGCTTTCTTT. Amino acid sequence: CASTPGGTEAFF.

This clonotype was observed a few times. CDR3 sequence (DNA): TGCAGCGCTTCCGGGACAGGGTGGGGCAATGAGCAGTTCTTC. Amino acid sequence: CSASGTGWGNEQFF. V is TRBV29-1 and J is TRBJ2-1, with 9 bases that match TRBD1. The germline V gene encodes CDR1 SQVTM and CDR2 ANQGSEA. The length of the CDR3 is 14 residues. With V trimmed by 7 bases and J by 6 bases, 10 bases remained unmatched.

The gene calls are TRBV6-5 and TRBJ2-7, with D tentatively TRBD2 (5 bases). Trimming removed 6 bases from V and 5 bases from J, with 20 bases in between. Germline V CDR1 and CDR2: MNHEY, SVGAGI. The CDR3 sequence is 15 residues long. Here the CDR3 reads CASRPQEAYFHEQYF. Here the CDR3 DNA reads TGTGCCAGCAGGCCGCAGGAGGCGTATTTCCACGAGCAGTACTTC.

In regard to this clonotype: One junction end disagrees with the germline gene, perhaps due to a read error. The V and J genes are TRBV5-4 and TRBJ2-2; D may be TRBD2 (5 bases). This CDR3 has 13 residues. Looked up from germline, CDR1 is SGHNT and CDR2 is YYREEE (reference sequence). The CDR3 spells CASSLAGTGELMF. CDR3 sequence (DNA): TGTGCCAGCAGCTTGGCGGGCACCGGGGAGCTGATGTTT.